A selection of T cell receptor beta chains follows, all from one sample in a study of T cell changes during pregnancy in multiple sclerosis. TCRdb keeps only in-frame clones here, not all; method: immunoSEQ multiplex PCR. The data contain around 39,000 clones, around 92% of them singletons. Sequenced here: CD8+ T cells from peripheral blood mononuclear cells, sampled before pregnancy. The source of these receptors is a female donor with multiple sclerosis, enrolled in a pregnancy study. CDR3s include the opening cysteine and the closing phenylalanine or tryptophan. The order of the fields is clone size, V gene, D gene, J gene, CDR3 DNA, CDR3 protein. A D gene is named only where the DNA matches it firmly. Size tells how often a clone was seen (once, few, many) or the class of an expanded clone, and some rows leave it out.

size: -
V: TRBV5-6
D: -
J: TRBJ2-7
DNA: TGTGCCAGCAGCTTGTGGAAAGGCGGTATCTACGAGCAGTACTTC
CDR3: CASSLWKGGIYEQYF

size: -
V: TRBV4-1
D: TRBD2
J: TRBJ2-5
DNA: TGCGCCAGCAGCCTAGGGACTAGCGGATCAAGAGGGACCCAGTACTTC
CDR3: CASSLGTSGSRGTQYF

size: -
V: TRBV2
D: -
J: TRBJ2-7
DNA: TGTGCCAGCAGGCTATCCTACGAGCAGTACTTC
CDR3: CASRLSYEQYF

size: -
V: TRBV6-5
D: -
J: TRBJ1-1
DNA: TGTGCCAGCAGTCTATCACACAGGGCAGGCACTGAAGCTTTCTTT
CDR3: CASSLSHRAGTEAFF

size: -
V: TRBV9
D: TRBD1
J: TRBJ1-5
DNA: TGTGCCAGCAGCGCCGGGACAGGGCCATATAGCAATCAGCCCCAGCATTTT
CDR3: CASSAGTGPYSNQPQHF

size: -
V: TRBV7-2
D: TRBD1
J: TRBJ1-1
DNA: TGTGCCAGCAGCGCCCTCCGATCCAAGACAGGGCTCTACGTCACTGAAGCTTTCTTT
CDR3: CASSALRSKTGLYVTEAFF

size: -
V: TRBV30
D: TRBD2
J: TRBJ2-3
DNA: TGTGCCTGGAGTGAGGCTAGCGGGGATGTAGATACGCAGTATTTT
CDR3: CAWSEASGDVDTQYF

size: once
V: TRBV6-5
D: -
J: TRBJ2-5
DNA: TGTGCCAGCAGTTACTCAGTGGCGGACCAAGAGACCCAGTACTTC
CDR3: CASSYSVADQETQYF

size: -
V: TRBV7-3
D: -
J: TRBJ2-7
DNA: TGTGCCAGCAGCTCTCGACATGGTAGCTCCTACGAGCAGTACTTC
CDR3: CASSSRHGSSYEQYF

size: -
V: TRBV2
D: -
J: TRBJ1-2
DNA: TGTGCCAGCACCGACAACTACGGAGGGTACTATGGCTACACCTTC
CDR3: CASTDNYGGYYGYTF

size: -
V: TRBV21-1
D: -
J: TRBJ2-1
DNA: TGTGCCAGCAGCTACCGGGACAGAGTCTACAATGAGCAGTTCTTC
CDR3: CASSYRDRVYNEQFF

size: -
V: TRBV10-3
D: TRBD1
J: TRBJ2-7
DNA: TGTGCCATCGGTCCTCACAGGGGCGAGCAGTACTTC
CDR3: CAIGPHRGEQYF

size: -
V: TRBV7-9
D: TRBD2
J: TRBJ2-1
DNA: TGTGCCAGCAGCTTAGATATCGCACTAGCGGGAGGGATTCATGAGCAGTTCTTC
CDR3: CASSLDIALAGGIHEQFF

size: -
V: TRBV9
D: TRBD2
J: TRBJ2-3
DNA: TGTGCCAGCAGCGTAGGTCTAGCGGGGACAGATACGCAGTATTTT
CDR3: CASSVGLAGTDTQYF

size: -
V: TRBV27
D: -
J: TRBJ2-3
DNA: TGTGCCAGCAGTCCCCGTACAGGGTGGGGAGCAGATACGCAGTATTTT
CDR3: CASSPRTGWGADTQYF

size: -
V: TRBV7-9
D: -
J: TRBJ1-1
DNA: TGTGCCAGCAGCTTAGGAGGACAGATGAACACTGAAGCTTTCTTT
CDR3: CASSLGGQMNTEAFF

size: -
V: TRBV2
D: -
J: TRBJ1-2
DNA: TGTGCCAGCATCGGTACTAACTATGGCTACACCTTC
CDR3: CASIGTNYGYTF

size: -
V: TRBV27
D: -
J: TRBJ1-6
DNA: TGTGCCAGCAGGCGGGGACGGGACCTTGAGATTAGGAATTCACCCCTCCACTTT
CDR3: CASRRGRDLEIRNSPLHF

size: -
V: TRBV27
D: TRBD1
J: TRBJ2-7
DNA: TGTGCCAGCAGTTACTCGGGGACAGGGGTATACGAGCAGTACTTC
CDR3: CASSYSGTGVYEQYF

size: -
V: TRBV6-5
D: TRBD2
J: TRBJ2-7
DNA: TGTGCCAGCAGTTACGGAGGACTAGGGGACGAGCAGTACTTC
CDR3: CASSYGGLGDEQYF

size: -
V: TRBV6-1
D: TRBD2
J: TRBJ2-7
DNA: TGTGCCAGCAGTGGGCGGGGGGGCCGGGACGAGCAGTACTTC
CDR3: CASSGRGGRDEQYF

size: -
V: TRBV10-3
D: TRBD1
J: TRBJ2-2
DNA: TGTGCCATCAGTGACCCTCGACAGGGAACCGGTGAGCTGTTTTTT
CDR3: CAISDPRQGTGELFF

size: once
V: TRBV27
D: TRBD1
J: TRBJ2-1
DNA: TGTGCCAGCACTCTAGAGGGACAGGGTAACAATGAGCAGTTCTTC
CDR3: CASTLEGQGNNEQFF

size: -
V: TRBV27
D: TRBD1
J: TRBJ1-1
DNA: TGTGCCAGCAGTGTCGGGACAGGGGACACTGAAGCTTTCTTT
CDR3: CASSVGTGDTEAFF

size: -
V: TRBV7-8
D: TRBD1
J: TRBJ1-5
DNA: TGTGCCAGCAGCTCTCCTAGAGGGACAGGGGAGACGTTAGTCATCCAGCCCCAGCATTTT
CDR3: CASSSPRGTGETLVIQPQHF

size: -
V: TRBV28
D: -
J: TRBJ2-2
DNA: TGTGCCAGCAGTTTCGGGGGGCTGGGCACCGGGGAGCTGTTTTTT
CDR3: CASSFGGLGTGELFF

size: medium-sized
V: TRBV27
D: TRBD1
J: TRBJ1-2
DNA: TGTGCCAGCAGTTTACAGGGGGCTAACTATGGCTACACCTTC
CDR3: CASSLQGANYGYTF

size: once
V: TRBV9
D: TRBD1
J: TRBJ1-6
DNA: TGTGCCAGCAGCCTAGGGGGCGGAAATTCACCCCTCCACTTT
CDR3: CASSLGGGNSPLHF

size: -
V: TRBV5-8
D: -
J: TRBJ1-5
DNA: TGTGCCAGCAGTAGAGCCCCCCGAGGTAACCGAAATAGCAATCAGCCCCAGCATTTT
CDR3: CASSRAPRGNRNSNQPQHF

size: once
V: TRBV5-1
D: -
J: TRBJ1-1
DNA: TGCGCCAGCAGCTTAAACAGGAACACTGAAGCTTTCTTT
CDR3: CASSLNRNTEAFF

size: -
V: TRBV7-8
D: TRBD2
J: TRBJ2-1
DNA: TGTGCCAGCAGCCAACCCTCCGGGACTAGCTCCTATGAGCAGTTCTTC
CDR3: CASSQPSGTSSYEQFF

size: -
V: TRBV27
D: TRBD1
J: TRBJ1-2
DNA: TGTGCCAGCAGCCTACAGGGGGGGAACTATGGCTACACCTTC
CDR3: CASSLQGGNYGYTF

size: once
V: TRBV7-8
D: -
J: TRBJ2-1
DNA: TGTGCCAGCAGCTACGGAGGCTATGAGCAGTTCTTC
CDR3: CASSYGGYEQFF

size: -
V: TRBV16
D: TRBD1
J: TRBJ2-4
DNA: TGTGCCAGCAGCCCGGGACAGGGGGACCAAAACATTCAGTACTTC
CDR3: CASSPGQGDQNIQYF

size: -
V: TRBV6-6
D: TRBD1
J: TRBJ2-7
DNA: TGTGCCAGCAGTTACGATCGGACAGGGCCATTTGGCGAGCAGTACTTC
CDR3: CASSYDRTGPFGEQYF

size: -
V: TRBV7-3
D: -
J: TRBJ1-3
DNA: TGTGCCAGCAGCTTATCCCACAGGGCTGGAAACACCATATATTTT
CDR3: CASSLSHRAGNTIYF

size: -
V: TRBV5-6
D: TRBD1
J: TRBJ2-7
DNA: TGTGCCAGCAGCCCTAGGACAGGGCTCAGGGAGCAGTACTTC
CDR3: CASSPRTGLREQYF

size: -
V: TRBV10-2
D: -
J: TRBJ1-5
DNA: TGCGCCAGCCCCGAATGTTCCGAGGGAAGTCAGCCCCAGCATTTT
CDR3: CASPECSEGSQPQHF

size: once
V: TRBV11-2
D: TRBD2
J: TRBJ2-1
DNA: TGTGCCAGCAGCTTAGAGAGCGGGGGGGCTCATGAGCAGTTCTTC
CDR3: CASSLESGGAHEQFF

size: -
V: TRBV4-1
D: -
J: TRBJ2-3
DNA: TGCGCCAGCAGGTTTGGACAGAAAAGCACAGATACGCAGTATTTT
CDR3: CASRFGQKSTDTQYF

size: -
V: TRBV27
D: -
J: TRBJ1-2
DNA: TGTGCCAGCAGCCTCCCCCACTGGACTCCTAACTATGGCTACACCTTC
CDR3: CASSLPHWTPNYGYTF

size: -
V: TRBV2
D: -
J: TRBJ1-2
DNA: TGTGCCAGCCTTCAAAGCGTCCTTTCCCAAAACTATGGCTACACCTTC
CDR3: CASLQSVLSQNYGYTF

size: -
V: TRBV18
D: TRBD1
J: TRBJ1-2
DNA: TGTGCCAGCTCTCCCGGGACAGGGAACTATGGCTACACCTTC
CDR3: CASSPGTGNYGYTF